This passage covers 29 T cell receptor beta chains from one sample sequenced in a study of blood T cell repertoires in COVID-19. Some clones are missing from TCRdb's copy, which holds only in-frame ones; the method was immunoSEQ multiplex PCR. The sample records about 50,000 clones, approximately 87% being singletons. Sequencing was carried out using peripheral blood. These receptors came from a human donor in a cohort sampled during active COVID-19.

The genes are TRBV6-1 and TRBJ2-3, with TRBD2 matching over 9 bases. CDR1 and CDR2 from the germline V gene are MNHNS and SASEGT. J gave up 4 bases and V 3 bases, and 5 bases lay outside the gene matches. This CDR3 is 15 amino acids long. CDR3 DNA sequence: TGTGCCAGCAGTGATTCGCGGGGGGGCCCAGATACGCAGTATTTT. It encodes CASSDSRGGPDTQYF.

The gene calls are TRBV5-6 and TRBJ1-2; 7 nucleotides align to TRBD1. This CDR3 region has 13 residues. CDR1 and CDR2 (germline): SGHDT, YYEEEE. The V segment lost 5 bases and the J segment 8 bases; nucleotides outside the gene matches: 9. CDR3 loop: CASSPGTAEGYTF. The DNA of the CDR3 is TGTGCCAGCAGTCCCGGGACAGCCGAAGGCTACACCTTC.

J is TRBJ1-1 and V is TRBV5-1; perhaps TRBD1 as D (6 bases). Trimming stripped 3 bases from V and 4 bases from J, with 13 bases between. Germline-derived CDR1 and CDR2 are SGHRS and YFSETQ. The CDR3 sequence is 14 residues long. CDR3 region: CASSSTGISTEAFF. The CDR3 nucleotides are TGCGCCAGCAGCTCCACAGGGATTAGCACTGAAGCTTTCTTT.

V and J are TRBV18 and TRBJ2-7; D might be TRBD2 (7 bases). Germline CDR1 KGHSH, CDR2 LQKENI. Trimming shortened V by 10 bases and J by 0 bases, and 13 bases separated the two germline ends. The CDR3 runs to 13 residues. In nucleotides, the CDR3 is TGTGCCACGAGGGGGGGCAGCTCCTACGAGCAGTACTTC. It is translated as CATRGGSSYEQYF.

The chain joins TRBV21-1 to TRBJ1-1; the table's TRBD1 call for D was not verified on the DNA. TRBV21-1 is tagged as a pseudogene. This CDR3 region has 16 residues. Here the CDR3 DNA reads TGTGCCAGCAGCAAAGGGCCGGGACAAGGCCCCACTGAAGCTTTCTTT. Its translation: CASSKGPGQGPTEAFF.

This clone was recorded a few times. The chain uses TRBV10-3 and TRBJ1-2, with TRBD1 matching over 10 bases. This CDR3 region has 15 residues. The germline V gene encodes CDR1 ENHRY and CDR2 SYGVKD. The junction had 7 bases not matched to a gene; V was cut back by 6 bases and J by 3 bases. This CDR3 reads CAISQGQGRYYGYTF. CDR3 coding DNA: TGTGCCATCAGCCAGGGACAGGGGAGGTACTATGGCTACACCTTC.

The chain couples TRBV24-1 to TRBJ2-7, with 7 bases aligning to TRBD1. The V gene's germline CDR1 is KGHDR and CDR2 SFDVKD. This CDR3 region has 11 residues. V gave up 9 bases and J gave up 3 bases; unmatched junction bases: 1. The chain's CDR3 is CATGTVYEQYF. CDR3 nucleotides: TGTGCCACCGGGACAGTCTACGAGCAGTACTTC.

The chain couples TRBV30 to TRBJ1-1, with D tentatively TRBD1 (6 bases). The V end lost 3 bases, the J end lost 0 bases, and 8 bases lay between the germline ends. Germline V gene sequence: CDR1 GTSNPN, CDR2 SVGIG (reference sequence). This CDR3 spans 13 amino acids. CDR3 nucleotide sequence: TGTGCCTGGAGCCCAGGGGTGAACACTGAAGCTTTCTTT. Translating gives CAWSPGVNTEAFF.

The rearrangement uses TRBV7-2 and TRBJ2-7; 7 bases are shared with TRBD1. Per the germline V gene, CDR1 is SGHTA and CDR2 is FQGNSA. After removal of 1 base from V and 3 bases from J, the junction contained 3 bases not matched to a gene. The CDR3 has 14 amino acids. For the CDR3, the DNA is TGTGCCAGCAGCTTAGGGCAGGGGGACTACGAGCAGTACTTC. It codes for CASSLGQGDYEQYF.

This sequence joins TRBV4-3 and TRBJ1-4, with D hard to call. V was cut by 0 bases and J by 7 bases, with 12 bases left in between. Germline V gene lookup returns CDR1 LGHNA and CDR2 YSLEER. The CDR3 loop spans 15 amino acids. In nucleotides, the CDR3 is TGCGCCAGCAGCCAAGAAGGTGGGAGAGCTGAAAAACTGTTTTTT. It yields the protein CASSQEGGRAEKLFF.

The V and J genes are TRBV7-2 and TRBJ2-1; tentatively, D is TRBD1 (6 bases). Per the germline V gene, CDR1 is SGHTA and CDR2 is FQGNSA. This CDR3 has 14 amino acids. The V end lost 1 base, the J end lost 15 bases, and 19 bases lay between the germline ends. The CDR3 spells CASSLDGQGQFRFF. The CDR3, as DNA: TGTGCCAGCAGCTTAGATGGGCAGGGGCAGTTTCGGTTCTTC.

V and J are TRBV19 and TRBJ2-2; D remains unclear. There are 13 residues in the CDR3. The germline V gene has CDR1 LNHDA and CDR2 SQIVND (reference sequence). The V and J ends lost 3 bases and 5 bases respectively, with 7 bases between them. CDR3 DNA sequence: TGTGCCAGTAGTATTTGGGCGACCGGGGAGCTGTTTTTT. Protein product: CASSIWATGELFF.

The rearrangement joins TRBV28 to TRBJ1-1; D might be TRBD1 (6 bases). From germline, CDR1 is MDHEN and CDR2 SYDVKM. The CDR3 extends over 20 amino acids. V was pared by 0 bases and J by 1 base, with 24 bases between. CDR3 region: CASSLWFVRGRYVGNTEAFF. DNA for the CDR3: TGTGCCAGCAGTTTATGGTTCGTCAGGGGACGATACGTCGGGAACACTGAAGCTTTCTTT.

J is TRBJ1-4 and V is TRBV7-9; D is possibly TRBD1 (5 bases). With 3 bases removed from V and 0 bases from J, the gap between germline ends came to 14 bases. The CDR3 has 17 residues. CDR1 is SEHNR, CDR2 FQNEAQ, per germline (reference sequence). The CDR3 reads CASSFGAVDSTNEKLFF. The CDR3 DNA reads TGTGCCAGCAGCTTTGGGGCGGTGGATTCAACTAATGAAAAACTGTTTTTT. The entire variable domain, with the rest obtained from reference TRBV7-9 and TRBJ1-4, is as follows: DTGVSQNPRHKITKRGQNVTFRCDPISEHNRLYWYRQTLGQGPEFLTYFQNEAQLEKSRLLSDRFSAERPKGSFSTLEIQRTEQGDSAMYLCASSFGAVDSTNEKLFFGSGTQLSVL.

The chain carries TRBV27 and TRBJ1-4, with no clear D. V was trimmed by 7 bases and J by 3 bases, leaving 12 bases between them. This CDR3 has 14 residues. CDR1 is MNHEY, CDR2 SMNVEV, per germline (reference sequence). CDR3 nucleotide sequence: TGTGCCAGCACTTCGTCAGCGCCTAATGAAAAACTGTTTTTT. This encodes CASTSSAPNEKLFF.

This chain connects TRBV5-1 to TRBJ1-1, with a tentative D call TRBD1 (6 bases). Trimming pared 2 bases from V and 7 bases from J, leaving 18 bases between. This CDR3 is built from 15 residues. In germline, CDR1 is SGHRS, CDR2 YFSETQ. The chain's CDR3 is CASSLQGQFSSEAFF. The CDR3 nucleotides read TGCGCCAGCAGCTTACAGGGTCAGTTCAGTAGTGAAGCTTTCTTT. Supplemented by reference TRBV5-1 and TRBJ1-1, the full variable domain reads KAGVTQTPRYLIKTRGQQVTLSCSPISGHRSVSWYQQTPGQGLQFLFEYFSETQRNKGNFPGRFSGRQFSNSRSEMNVSTLELGDSALYLCASSLQGQFSSEAFFGQGTRLTVV.

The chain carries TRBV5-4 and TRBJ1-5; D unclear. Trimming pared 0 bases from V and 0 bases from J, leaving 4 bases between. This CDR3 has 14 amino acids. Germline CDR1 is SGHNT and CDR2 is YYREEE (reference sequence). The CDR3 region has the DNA TGTGCCAGCAGCTTGGACACTAGCAATCAGCCCCAGCATTTT. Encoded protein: CASSLDTSNQPQHF.

The CDR3 nucleotides read TGTGCCAGCAGTTTAACAGGTCCTAACTATGGCTACACCTTC. It yields the protein CASSLTGPNYGYTF. The V call is TRBV28, the J call TRBJ1-2; a possible D gene is TRBD1 (5 bases). Germline V gene lookup returns CDR1 MDHEN and CDR2 SYDVKM. Trimming left V 2 bases short and J 0 bases short, with 7 bases between. The CDR3 spans 14 residues.

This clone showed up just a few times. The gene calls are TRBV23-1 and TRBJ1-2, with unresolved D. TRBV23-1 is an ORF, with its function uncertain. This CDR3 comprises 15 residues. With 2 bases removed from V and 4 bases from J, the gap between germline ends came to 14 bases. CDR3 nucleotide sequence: TGCGCCAGCAGTCAACAGTTCAGGATCCTCTATGGCTACACCTTC. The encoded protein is CASSQQFRILYGYTF.

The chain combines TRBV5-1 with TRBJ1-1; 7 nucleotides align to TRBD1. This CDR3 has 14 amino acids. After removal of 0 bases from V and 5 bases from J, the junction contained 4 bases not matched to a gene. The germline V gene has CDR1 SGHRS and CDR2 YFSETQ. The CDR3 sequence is CASSLEGAKTEAFF. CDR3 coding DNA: TGCGCCAGCAGCTTGGAGGGGGCTAAAACTGAAGCTTTCTTT.

CDR3 sequence: CASSEAGTAQETQYF. The CDR3 DNA sequence: TGTGCCAGCAGTGAGGCCGGGACAGCACAAGAGACCCAGTACTTC. V gene TRBV6-1 combines with J gene TRBJ2-5, with 7 bases matching TRBD1. With 3 bases clipped from V and 2 bases from J, the junction kept 6 bases outside the gene matches. The CDR3 consists of 15 residues. Germline CDR1 reads MNHNS; CDR2 reads SASEGT.

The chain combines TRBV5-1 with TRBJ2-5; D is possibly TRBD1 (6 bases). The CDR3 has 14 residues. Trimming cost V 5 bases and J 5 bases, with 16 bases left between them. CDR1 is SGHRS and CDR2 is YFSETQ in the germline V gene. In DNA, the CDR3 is TGCGCCAGCAGGCTTTTGGGGGCGAGTGAGACCCAGTACTTC. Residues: CASRLLGASETQYF.

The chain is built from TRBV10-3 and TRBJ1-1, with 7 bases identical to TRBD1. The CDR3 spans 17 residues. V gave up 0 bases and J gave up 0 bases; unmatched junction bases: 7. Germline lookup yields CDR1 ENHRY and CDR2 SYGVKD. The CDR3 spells CAISESYRGAMNTEAFF. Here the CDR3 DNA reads TGTGCCATCAGTGAGTCATACAGGGGTGCAATGAACACTGAAGCTTTCTTT.

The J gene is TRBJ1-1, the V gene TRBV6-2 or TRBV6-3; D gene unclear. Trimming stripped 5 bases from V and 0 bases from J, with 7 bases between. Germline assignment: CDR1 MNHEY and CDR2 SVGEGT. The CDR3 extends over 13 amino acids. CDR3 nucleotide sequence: TGTGCCAGCAGTGTCCTCGTGAACACTGAAGCTTTCTTT. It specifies CASSVLVNTEAFF.

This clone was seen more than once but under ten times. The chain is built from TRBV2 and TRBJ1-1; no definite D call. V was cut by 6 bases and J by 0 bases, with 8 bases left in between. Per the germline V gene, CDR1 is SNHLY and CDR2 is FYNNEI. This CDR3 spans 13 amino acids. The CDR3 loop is CASSVQMNTEAFF. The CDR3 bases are TGTGCCAGCAGCGTTCAGATGAACACTGAAGCTTTCTTT.

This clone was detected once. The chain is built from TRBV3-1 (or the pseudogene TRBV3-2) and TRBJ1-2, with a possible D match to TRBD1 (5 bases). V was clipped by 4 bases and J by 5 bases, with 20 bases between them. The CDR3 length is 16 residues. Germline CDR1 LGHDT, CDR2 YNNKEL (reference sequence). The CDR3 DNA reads TGTGCCAGCAGCCCCTGCCGGGGGACGGAGCTTTATGGCTACACCTTC. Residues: CASSPCRGTELYGYTF.

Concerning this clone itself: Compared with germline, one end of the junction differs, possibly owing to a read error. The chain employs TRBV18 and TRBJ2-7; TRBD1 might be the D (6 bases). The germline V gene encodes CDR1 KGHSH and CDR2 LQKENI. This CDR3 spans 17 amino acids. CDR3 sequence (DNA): TGTGCCAGCTCACCACGGTCAGGGGCCGGGGCCCCCTACGAGCAATACTTC. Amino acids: CASSPRSGAGAPYEQYF.

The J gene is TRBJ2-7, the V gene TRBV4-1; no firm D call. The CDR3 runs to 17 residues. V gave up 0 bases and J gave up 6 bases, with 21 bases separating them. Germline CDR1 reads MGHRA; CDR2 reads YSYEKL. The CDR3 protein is CASSQDSSGTILPEQYF. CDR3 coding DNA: TGCGCCAGCAGCCAAGATAGCTCCGGCACCATCCTTCCCGAGCAGTACTTC.

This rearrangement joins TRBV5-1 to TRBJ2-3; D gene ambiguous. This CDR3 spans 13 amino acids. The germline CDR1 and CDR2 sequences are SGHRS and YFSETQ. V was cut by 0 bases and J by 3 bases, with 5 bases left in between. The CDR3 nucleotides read TGCGCCAGCAGCTTGGAACTGACAGATACGCAGTATTTT. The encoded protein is CASSLELTDTQYF.